This record looks at one T cell receptor beta chain sequence and its context. Genomic DNA from unsorted samples was obtained from about 82 million PBMCs (per sample). The sample comes from a study of shared clonotypes between healthy human individuals. Trimming removed 0 bases from V and 10 bases from J, with 14 bases in between. This CDR3 has 14 amino acids. Per the germline V gene, CDR1 is SGDLS and CDR2 is YYNGEE. Replicate PCRs for unsorted PBMC used roughly 0.3 ug DNA (roughly 29,000 T cell genomes). Method: immunoSEQ multiplex PCR; TCRdb's copy keeps in-frame clones and lacks some. Of more than 450,000 clones in the sample, around 79% were seen once.

The sequence was collected from a woman between 35 and 50 years old in good health. Some clones in this sample may be carry-over from other donors' samples. The sequenced sample was PBMCs. The rearrangement joins TRBV9 to TRBJ2-1, with D unresolved. The CDR3 sequence is CASSVGGYPGEQFF. As DNA, the CDR3 is TGTGCCAGCAGCGTAGGTGGCTACCCAGGAGAGCAGTTCTTC.